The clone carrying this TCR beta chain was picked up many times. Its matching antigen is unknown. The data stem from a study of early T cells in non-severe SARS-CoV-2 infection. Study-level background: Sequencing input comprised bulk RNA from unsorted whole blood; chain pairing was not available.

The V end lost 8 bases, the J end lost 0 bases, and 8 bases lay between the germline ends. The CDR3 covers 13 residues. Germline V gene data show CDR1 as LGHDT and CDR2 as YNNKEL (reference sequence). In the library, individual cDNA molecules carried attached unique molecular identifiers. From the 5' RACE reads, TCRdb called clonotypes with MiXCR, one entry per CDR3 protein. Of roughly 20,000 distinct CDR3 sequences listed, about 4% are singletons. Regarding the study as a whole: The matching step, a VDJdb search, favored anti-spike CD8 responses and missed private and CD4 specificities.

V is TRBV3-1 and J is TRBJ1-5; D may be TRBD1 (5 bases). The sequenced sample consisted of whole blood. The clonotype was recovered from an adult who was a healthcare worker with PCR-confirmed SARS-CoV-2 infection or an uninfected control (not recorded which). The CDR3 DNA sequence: TGTGCCAGCGGGGGTTATAGCAATCAGCCCCAGCATTTT. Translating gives CASGGYSNQPQHF.